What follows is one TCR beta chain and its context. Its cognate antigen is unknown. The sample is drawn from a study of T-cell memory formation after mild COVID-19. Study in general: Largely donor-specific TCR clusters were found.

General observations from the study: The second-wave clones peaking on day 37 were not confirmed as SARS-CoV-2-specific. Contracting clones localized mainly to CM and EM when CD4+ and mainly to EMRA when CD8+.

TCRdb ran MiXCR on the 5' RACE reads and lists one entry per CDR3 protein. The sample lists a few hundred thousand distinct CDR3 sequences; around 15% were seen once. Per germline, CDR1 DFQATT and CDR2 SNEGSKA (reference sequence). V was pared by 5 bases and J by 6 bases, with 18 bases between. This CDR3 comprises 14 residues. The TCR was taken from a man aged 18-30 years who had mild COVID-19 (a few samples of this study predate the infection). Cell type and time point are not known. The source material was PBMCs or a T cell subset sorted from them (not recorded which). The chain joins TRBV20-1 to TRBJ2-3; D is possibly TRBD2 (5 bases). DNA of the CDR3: TGCAGTGCTCCATCCCCGGTTGTAGCGGATACGCAGTATTTT. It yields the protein CSAPSPVVADTQYF.